Sequencing of this TCR beta chain was carried out in a study of blood T cell repertoires in COVID-19. Germline assignment: CDR1 KGHDR and CDR2 SFDVKD. CDR3 size: 16 residues. The J segment lost 0 bases and the V segment lost 6 bases, leaving 6 bases of the junction unmatched. This clone showed up just a few times. Followed longitudinally, the Seattle patients had been enrolled during active infection. Per the original methods: Scientists estimated how many nucleated cells there were by amplifying reference gene primers. Profiled with immunoSEQ multiplex PCR; TCRdb holds only in-frame clones, not every one. The V and J calls and clone size are taken from that table; D and trimming were inferred from the DNA. The sample includes about 130,000 clones, around nine tenths seen only once; the top ten take 10% to 12%.

The gene calls are TRBV24-1 and TRBJ2-2, with 7 bases lining up with TRBD1. The sample taken for sequencing was peripheral blood. The source is a woman in her 70s with COVID-19, enrolled during active disease. The CDR3 DNA sequence: TGTGCCACCAGTCGACAGGGATCCTCGAACACCGGGGAGCTGTTTTTT. Residues: CATSRQGSSNTGELFF.